Each of the 21 T cell receptor beta chains below was sequenced from the same sample in a study of shared clonotypes between healthy human individuals. The repertoire was sequenced with immunoSEQ multiplex PCR; TCRdb's copy has only in-frame clones and lacks some. The profile shows under 600,000 clones, 75% to 80% of them singletons. The sample was PBMCs. Every receptor here comes from a woman between 40 and 50 years old in good health. Some clones in this sample may be carry-over from other donors' samples.

The chain employs TRBV28 and TRBJ2-5; D is uncertain. The CDR3 spans 13 residues. Germline loops: CDR1 MDHEN, CDR2 SYDVKM. Trimming cost V 6 bases and J 5 bases, with 13 bases left between them. CDR3 residues: CASRKGGRETQYF. CDR3 DNA sequence: TGTGCCAGCAGAAAGGGCGGACGCGAGACCCAGTACTTC. Based on the CDR3 plus reference TRBV28 and TRBJ2-5, the full variable domain is DVKVTQSSRYLVKRTGEKVFLECVQDMDHENMFWYRQDPGLGLRLIYFSYDVKMKEKGDIPEGYSVSREKKERFSLILESASTNQTSMYLCASRKGGRETQYFGPGTRLLVL.

This chain links TRBV7-9 with TRBJ2-6; TRBD1 matches 10 bases. The V and J ends lost 1 base and 3 bases, in that order; junction bases with no gene match: 6. Germline-derived CDR1 and CDR2 are SEHNR and FQNEAQ (reference sequence). CDR3 length equals 18 residues. The CDR3 loop is CASSLGGQGTGGANVLTF. For the CDR3, the DNA is TGTGCCAGCAGCTTAGGGGGACAGGGGACGGGTGGGGCCAACGTCCTGACTTTC.

The gene calls are TRBV15 and TRBJ2-1; 7 positions match TRBD2. After removal of 8 bases from V and 6 bases from J, the junction contained 13 bases not matched to a gene. Germline-derived CDR1 and CDR2 are LNHNV and YYDKDF (reference sequence). There are 15 residues in the CDR3. This CDR3 is CATDFGGRASNEQFF. CDR3 DNA: TGTGCCACCGACTTCGGGGGGAGGGCCTCCAATGAGCAGTTCTTC.

The chain recombines TRBV27 with TRBJ2-7; 7 bases line up with TRBD2. The CDR3 has 15 residues. CDR1 is MNHEY and CDR2 is SMNVEV in the germline V gene (reference sequence). After removal of 5 bases from V and 0 bases from J, the junction contained 7 bases not matched to a gene. In DNA, the CDR3 is TGTGCCAGCAGTGGGGTGACTAGCTTCTCCTACGAGCAGTACTTC. Residues: CASSGVTSFSYEQYF.

Here the CDR3 reads CASTTALEQYF. DNA of the CDR3: TGTGCCAGCACCACAGCCCTCGAGCAGTACTTC. V and J are TRBV21-1 and TRBJ2-7; no DNA check was done on the table's D call, TRBD2. TRBV21-1 constitutes a pseudogene. CDR3 size: 11 residues.

The chain joins TRBV7-8 to TRBJ1-3; D call uncertain. The germline V gene encodes CDR1 SGHVS and CDR2 FQNEAQ. The CDR3 contains 13 residues. Trimming took off 4 bases at V and 4 bases at J, with 8 bases between the two ends. The CDR3 nucleotides read TGTGCCAGCAGCTCGGACCTGGGAAACACCATATATTTT. Its translation is CASSSDLGNTIYF. Full variable domain (outside the CDR3, taken from reference TRBV7-8 and TRBJ1-3): GAGVSQSPRYKVAKRGQDVALRCDPISGHVSLFWYQQALGQGPEFLTYFQNEAQLDKSGLPSDRFFAERPEGSVSTLKIQRTQQEDSAVYLCASSSDLGNTIYFGEGSWLTVV.

The chain carries TRBV5-4 and TRBJ1-3; D unclear. V lost 0 bases to trimming and J lost 4 bases, with 11 bases between them. This CDR3 has 15 amino acids. Germline lookup yields CDR1 SGHNT and CDR2 YYREEE (reference sequence). CDR3 DNA: TGTGCCAGCAGCTTGGGGCGGAGCCGCGGAAACACCATATATTTT. The encoded protein is CASSLGRSRGNTIYF.

As for this clone: Other DNA sequences within the sample encode an identical CDR3. CDR3 region: CASSYSAYEQYF. CDR3 DNA sequence: TGTGCCAGCAGTTACTCAGCCTACGAGCAGTACTTC. The chain uses TRBV6-6 and TRBJ2-7; D unclear. Germline loops: CDR1 MNHNY, CDR2 SVGAGI (reference sequence). CDR3 length equals 12 residues. V lost 0 bases, J lost 2 bases, and 2 bases lay in between.

Concerning this clone itself: Other DNA sequences in the same sample also yield this CDR3. The chain couples TRBV7-9 to TRBJ2-2; D uncertain. The germline V gene has CDR1 SEHNR and CDR2 FQNEAQ (reference sequence). Trimming pared 3 bases from V and 2 bases from J, leaving 4 bases between. The CDR3 has 13 amino acids. The CDR3: CASSFPNTGELFF. CDR3 sequence (DNA): TGTGCCAGCAGCTTCCCAAACACCGGGGAGCTGTTTTTT. The variable domain in full, with the rest retrieved from reference TRBV7-9 and TRBJ2-2, is DTGVSQNPRHKITKRGQNVTFRCDPISEHNRLYWYRQTLGQGPEFLTYFQNEAQLEKSRLLSDRFSAERPKGSFSTLEIQRTEQGDSAMYLCASSFPNTGELFFGEGSRLTVL.

The chain links TRBV11-3 to TRBJ2-1; the D gene is possibly TRBD2 (6 bases). The CDR3 is made up of 15 amino acids. The V gene's germline CDR1 is SGHNT and CDR2 YENEEA. Trimming pared 4 bases from V and 0 bases from J, leaving 10 bases between. CDR3 sequence: CASSSGVISYNEQFF. CDR3 nucleotides: TGTGCCAGCAGCTCGGGGGTAATCTCCTACAATGAGCAGTTCTTC.

This clone was picked up a small number of times. V gene TRBV5-4 combines with J gene TRBJ2-2; TRBD2 matches 7 bases. V trimming: 6 bases; J trimming: 5 bases; junction bases outside the gene matches: 13. This CDR3 region has 16 residues. Germline CDR1 is SGHNT and CDR2 is YYREEE (reference sequence). The DNA of the CDR3 is TGTGCCAGCACGTCCGGGGGAGCGGGAAAAACCGGGGAGCTGTTTTTT. Protein product: CASTSGGAGKTGELFF. Supplemented by reference TRBV5-4 and TRBJ2-2, the full variable domain reads ETGVTQSPTHLIKTRGQQVTLRCSSQSGHNTVSWYQQALGQGPQFIFQYYREEENGRGNFPPRFSGLQFPNYSSELNVNALELDDSALYLCASTSGGAGKTGELFFGEGSRLTVL.

CDR3 DNA sequence: TGTGCCAGCAGCTTAGTAGAAGGCAGGGCTGCCACCATATATTTT. Translating gives CASSLVEGRAATIYF. J is TRBJ1-3 and V is TRBV7-2, with a weak D call TRBD1 (5 bases). The CDR3 runs to 15 residues. Germline V gives CDR1 SGHTA, CDR2 FQGNSA. The V and J ends lost 1 base and 9 bases respectively, with 16 bases between them.

The chain carries TRBV10-3 and TRBJ2-1, with 7 bases matching TRBD2. The J segment lost 5 bases and the V segment lost 3 bases, leaving 10 bases of the junction unmatched. The CDR3 covers 16 residues. Germline values: CDR1 ENHRY, CDR2 SYGVKD. The CDR3 bases are TGTGCCATCAGTGAACCCGGACTAGTACGCGACAATGAGCAGTTCTTC. It translates to CAISEPGLVRDNEQFF.

This rearrangement joins TRBV6-1 to TRBJ2-7; 7 bases map to TRBD1. The CDR3 runs 15 residues. V trimming: 4 bases; J trimming: 2 bases; junction bases outside the gene matches: 8. Looked up from germline, CDR1 is MNHNS and CDR2 is SASEGT. The CDR3: CASSVHFGQAYEQYF. The CDR3 coding sequence is TGTGCCAGCAGTGTACACTTCGGACAGGCCTACGAGCAGTACTTC.

The chain is built from TRBV28 and TRBJ2-2; D not certain. V gave up 9 bases and J gave up 3 bases, with 11 bases separating them. The length of the CDR3 is 13 residues. Germline V gene data show CDR1 as MDHEN and CDR2 as SYDVKM. CDR3 coding DNA: TGTGCCAGTGGACGGCCTGACACCGGGGAGCTGTTTTTT. Its translation is CASGRPDTGELFF.

The chain joins TRBV5-4 to TRBJ2-3; 12 nucleotides agree with TRBD2. The CDR3 is made up of 16 amino acids. The J segment lost 5 bases and the V segment lost 4 bases, leaving 8 bases of the junction unmatched. Germline assignment: CDR1 SGHNT and CDR2 YYREEE (reference sequence). The chain's CDR3 is CASSPYGLAGIDTQYF. In DNA form, the CDR3 reads TGTGCCAGCAGCCCCTATGGACTAGCGGGAATAGATACGCAGTATTTT. Looking up the rest from reference TRBV5-4 and TRBJ2-3 gives the full variable domain: ETGVTQSPTHLIKTRGQQVTLRCSSQSGHNTVSWYQQALGQGPQFIFQYYREEENGRGNFPPRFSGLQFPNYSSELNVNALELDDSALYLCASSPYGLAGIDTQYFGPGTRLTVL.

The rearrangement joins TRBV7-2 to TRBJ1-4; D possibly corresponds to TRBD1 (5 bases). Trimming took 5 bases from V and 8 from J, leaving 15 bases between them. The germline CDR1 and CDR2 sequences are SGHTA and FQGNSA. CDR3 size: 14 residues. The CDR3 protein is CASSAGHPGEKLFF. DNA of the CDR3: TGTGCCAGCAGCGCCGGACACCCCGGGGAAAAACTGTTTTTT.

This clone was seen a handful of times. The gene calls are TRBV7-2 and TRBJ1-4, with 8 bases fitting TRBD1. CDR1 and CDR2 (germline): SGHTA, FQGNSA. With 5 bases clipped from V and 1 base from J, the junction kept 3 bases outside the gene matches. The CDR3 contains 15 residues. The chain's CDR3 is CASSLTGVTNEKLFF. CDR3 DNA: TGTGCCAGCAGCCTGACAGGGGTAACTAATGAAAAACTGTTTTTT. Supplemented by reference TRBV7-2 and TRBJ1-4, the full variable domain reads GAGVSQSPSNKVTEKGKDVELRCDPISGHTALYWYRQSLGQGLEFLIYFQGNSAPDKSGLPSDRFSAERTGGSVSTLTIQRTQQEDSAVYLCASSLTGVTNEKLFFGSGTQLSVL.

The V call is TRBV14, the J call TRBJ1-2; a weak D match, TRBD1 (6 bases). The V gene lost 4 bases and the J gene lost 7 bases, with 13 bases spanning the gap. The V gene's germline CDR1 is SGHDN and CDR2 FVKESK. The CDR3 is made up of 13 amino acids. In DNA, the CDR3 is TGTGCCAGCAGCCGAAACAGGGATGGTGGCTACACCTTC. It specifies CASSRNRDGGYTF. The full variable domain, completed using reference TRBV14 and TRBJ1-2, is EAGVTQFPSHSVIEKGQTVTLRCDPISGHDNLYWYRRVMGKEIKFLLHFVKESKQDESGMPNNRFLAERTGGTYSTLKVQPAELEDSGVYFCASSRNRDGGYTFGSGTRLTVV.

The chain links TRBV9 to TRBJ1-4, with D unresolved. This CDR3 comprises 15 residues. CDR1 is SGDLS and CDR2 is YYNGEE in the germline V gene. Trimming cost V 0 bases and J 6 bases, with 12 bases left between them. This CDR3 reads CASSVGAGLDEKLFF. The DNA for the CDR3 is TGTGCCAGCAGCGTAGGGGCAGGTCTCGATGAAAAACTGTTTTTT. Filled out from reference TRBV9 and TRBJ1-4, the complete variable domain reads DSGVTQTPKHLITATGQRVTLRCSPRSGDLSVYWYQQSLDQGLQFLIQYYNGEERAKGNILERFSAQQFPDLHSELNLSSLELGDSALYFCASSVGAGLDEKLFFGSGTQLSVL.

This clone was seen ten or more times. The chain joins TRBV28 to TRBJ1-2, with 7 bases fitting TRBD1. This CDR3 is 13 amino acids long. Germline CDR1 and CDR2: MDHEN and SYDVKM. Germline trimming cut 4 bases from V and 4 bases from J; bases unmatched to any gene: 3. The CDR3 is CASSYGTAYGYTF. CDR3 bases: TGTGCCAGCAGTTACGGGACAGCCTATGGCTACACCTTC.